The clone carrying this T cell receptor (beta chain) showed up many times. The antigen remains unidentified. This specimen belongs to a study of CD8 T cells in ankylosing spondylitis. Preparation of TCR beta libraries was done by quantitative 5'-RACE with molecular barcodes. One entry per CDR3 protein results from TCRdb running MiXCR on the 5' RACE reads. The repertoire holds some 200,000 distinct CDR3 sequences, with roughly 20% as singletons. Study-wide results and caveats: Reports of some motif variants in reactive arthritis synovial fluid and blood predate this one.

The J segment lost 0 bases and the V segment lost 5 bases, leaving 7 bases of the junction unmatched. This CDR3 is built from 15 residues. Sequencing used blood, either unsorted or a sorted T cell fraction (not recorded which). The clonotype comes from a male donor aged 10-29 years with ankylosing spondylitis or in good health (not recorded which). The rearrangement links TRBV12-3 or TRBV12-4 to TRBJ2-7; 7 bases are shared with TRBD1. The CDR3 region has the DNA TGTGCCAGCAGTGAATCCGGGACAGCCTCCTACGAGCAGTACGTC. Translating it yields CASSESGTASYEQYV.